The present T cell receptor (beta chain) was sequenced within a study of blood T cell repertoires in COVID-19. This CDR3 region has 15 residues. Trimming cost V 5 bases and J 5 bases; bases outside gene matches: 7. Germline-derived CDR1 and CDR2 are SGHTA and FQGNSA. Source study methods: Estimates of nucleated cell counts were drawn from the amplification of reference gene primers. Generated by immunoSEQ multiplex PCR, the TCRdb table keeps only in-frame clones and is missing some. Clone size and V and J calls were adopted from that table, with D and trimming inferred from the DNA. The sample consists of about 270,000 clones, approximately 85% of them appearing once.

The sequencing sample was made of PBMCs or T cells enriched from blood (not recorded which). This TCR derives from a woman aged 45-60 years with acute COVID-19. J is TRBJ2-7 and V is TRBV7-2; 12 nucleotides agree with TRBD2. The CDR3 sequence is CASSPPSGGANEQYF. For the CDR3, the DNA is TGTGCCAGCAGCCCTCCTAGCGGGGGGGCGAACGAGCAGTACTTC.